Below, 23 T cell receptor beta chains from the same sample are listed, as sequenced in a study of T cell responses to AZD1222 COVID-19 vaccine (TCRdb year 2021). Read against the paper, the sample's time point label means: about 28 days (+/-7) after the second vaccine dose. Library preparation employed the immunoSEQ multiplex PCR assay. Imported from immuneACCESS, the table was reduced by TCRdb to in-frame sequences with V and J called. These copies leave out some clones; in studies compared against another copy, an unresolved V gene accounts for under half, and the cause of the remainder is not known. Within this sample are some 79,000 clones, with 80% of them counted one time only. About 50% of the sample is taken by the ten largest. The sequences come from peripheral blood, collected 28 days after the second AZD1222 dose. Receptors originate from an adult who received the AZD1222 COVID-19 vaccine.

The rearrangement links TRBV5-6 to TRBJ2-2; 9 bases agree with TRBD2. This CDR3 spans 16 amino acids. CDR1 and CDR2 (germline): SGHDT, YYEEEE. V lost 4 bases to trimming and J lost 4 bases; unmatched junction nucleotides: 8. DNA for the CDR3: TGTGCCAGCAGCATCTTAGCGGGAGTGGGCACCGGGGAGCTGTTTTTT. Translation: CASSILAGVGTGELFF.

The chain combines TRBV6-5 with TRBJ1-6; D call uncertain. Germline V gene lookup returns CDR1 MNHEY and CDR2 SVGAGI. The CDR3 covers 15 residues. The V end was cut by 0 bases, the J end by 9 bases, with 12 bases between. In DNA form, the CDR3 reads TGTGCCAGCAGTTACTCGAAGGCGGGAAGTTCACCCCTCCACTTT. Translation gives CASSYSKAGSSPLHF.

This rearrangement joins TRBV10-2 to TRBJ2-2; TRBD1 aligns across 9 bases. The CDR3 contains 15 residues. The germline gives CDR1 WSHSY, CDR2 SAAADI. Unmatched junction bases numbered 7, after V lost 6 bases and J lost 5 bases. DNA for the CDR3: TGCGCCAGCAGGGCGGGACAGGGAAGGACCGGGGAGCTGTTTTTT. Translated: CASRAGQGRTGELFF.

This clone was recorded once. The V gene is TRBV1, the J gene TRBJ2-7; the DNA was not used to check the table's D call, TRBD2. TRBV1 is annotated as a pseudogene. The CDR3 runs 17 residues. The CDR3 bases are TGCACCAGCAGCCAAGTGCGGGGGACCCGAGGCCGGGACGAGCAGTACTTC. It codes for CTSSQVRGTRGRDEQYF.

V usage is TRBV28 and J usage is TRBJ2-2; 8 bases agree with TRBD2. Per the germline V gene, CDR1 is MDHEN and CDR2 is SYDVKM. The length of the CDR3 is 18 residues. Losses at the gene ends were 2 bases for V and 4 bases for J; bases not matched to a gene: 12. The CDR3 DNA follows: TGTGCCAGCAGTTTAGAGGAGGTAGCGGGATCGGGCACCGGGGAGCTGTTTTTT. It specifies CASSLEEVAGSGTGELFF.

The chain combines TRBV27 with TRBJ2-1; tentatively, D is TRBD1 (6 bases). Germline assignment: CDR1 MNHEY and CDR2 SMNVEV (reference sequence). This CDR3 has 12 residues. V was trimmed by 5 bases and J by 9 bases, leaving 11 bases between them. The CDR3 bases are TGTGCCAGCAGTCCACGAGGGGGTGAGCAGTTCTTC. Translated, it gives CASSPRGGEQFF.

This clone was recorded only once. The genes are TRBV30 and TRBJ2-3, with D perhaps matching TRBD2 (6 bases). CDR1 is GTSNPN, CDR2 SVGIG, per germline (reference sequence). The CDR3 has 15 residues. Trimming left V 4 bases short and J 0 bases short, with 14 bases between. This chain's CDR3 is CAWTTGRGSTDTQYF. The DNA for the CDR3 is TGTGCCTGGACCACGGGTCGGGGGAGCACAGATACGCAGTATTTT.

The chain carries TRBV5-1 and TRBJ1-1, with TRBD1 matching over 9 bases. The junction had 8 bases not matched to a gene; V was cut back by 4 bases and J by 4 bases. This CDR3 region has 15 residues. Germline V CDR1 and CDR2: SGHRS, YFSETQ. The CDR3 DNA reads TGCGCCAGCAGCGGGGCCGGGACAGGGCCCACTGAAGCTTTCTTT. Protein product: CASSGAGTGPTEAFF.

This clone was seen a handful of times. V and J are TRBV3-1 (or the pseudogene TRBV3-2) and TRBJ2-2, with D possibly being TRBD2 (5 bases). Germline CDR1 is LGHDT and CDR2 is YNNKEL (reference sequence). V lost 1 base and J lost 5, with 11 bases in between. This CDR3 is 15 amino acids long. CDR3: CASSQVAGETGELFF. DNA of the CDR3: TGTGCCAGCAGCCAAGTGGCTGGGGAGACCGGGGAGCTGTTTTTT.

The chain uses TRBV19 and TRBJ2-5; 7 positions agree with TRBD1. With 6 bases clipped from V and 5 bases from J, the junction kept 3 bases outside the gene matches. The CDR3 runs 12 residues. Germline lookup yields CDR1 LNHDA and CDR2 SQIVND (reference sequence). CDR3 bases: TGTGCCAGTAGCGACAGGGTCGAGACCCAGTACTTC. The encoded protein is CASSDRVETQYF.

This chain uses TRBV6-5 with TRBJ1-2; tentative D call: TRBD1 (6 bases). Trimming removed 6 bases from V and 3 bases from J, with 11 bases in between. Germline values: CDR1 MNHEY, CDR2 SVGAGI. This CDR3 has 13 residues. The CDR3 reads CASRDRKYYGYTF. The CDR3 DNA follows: TGTGCCAGCAGGGACAGAAAGTACTATGGCTACACCTTC.

This rearrangement joins TRBV28 to TRBJ2-7; D is possibly TRBD2 (5 bases). This CDR3 is 14 amino acids long. With 0 bases removed from V and 2 bases from J, the gap between germline ends came to 8 bases. The germline V gene has CDR1 MDHEN and CDR2 SYDVKM. CDR3: CASSLWDGAYEQYF. CDR3 nucleotide sequence: TGTGCCAGCAGTTTATGGGACGGGGCCTACGAGCAGTACTTC.

The chain links TRBV7-2 to TRBJ2-1; 9 nucleotides match TRBD2. There are 16 residues in the CDR3. Germline CDR1 reads SGHTA; CDR2 reads FQGNSA. J gave up 9 bases and V 1 base, and 10 bases lay outside the gene matches. For the CDR3, the DNA is TGTGCCAGCAGCTTAGTTTCCAGCGGGAGGCATGGTGAGCAGTTCTTC. Its protein product is CASSLVSSGRHGEQFF.

The V and J genes are TRBV2 and TRBJ2-3, with a possible D match to TRBD2 (6 bases). The germline V gene has CDR1 SNHLY and CDR2 FYNNEI. The CDR3 covers 16 residues. The V and J ends lost 4 bases and 5 bases respectively, with 19 bases between them. For the CDR3, the DNA is TGTGCCAGCAGTGGGGGGATGGGGGGAGCGGGAGATACGCAGTATTTT. Translation: CASSGGMGGAGDTQYF.

J is TRBJ1-5 and V is TRBV28; maybe TRBD1 (6 bases). CDR1 and CDR2 (germline): MDHEN, SYDVKM. V lost 8 bases to trimming and J lost 4 bases, with 9 bases between them. There are 12 residues in the CDR3. DNA of the CDR3: TGTGCCAGCGTTACAGGGAATCAGCCCCAGCATTTT. Protein: CASVTGNQPQHF. The variable domain in full, with the rest retrieved from reference TRBV28 and TRBJ1-5, is DVKVTQSSRYLVKRTGEKVFLECVQDMDHENMFWYRQDPGLGLRLIYFSYDVKMKEKGDIPEGYSVSREKKERFSLILESASTNQTSMYLCASVTGNQPQHFGDGTRLSIL.

The rearrangement uses TRBV7-9 and TRBJ2-7; tentative D call: TRBD1 (6 bases). CDR1 SEHNR and CDR2 FQNEAQ come from the germline V gene (reference sequence). Trimming took off 3 bases at V and 5 bases at J, with 17 bases between the two ends. The CDR3 is 15 residues long. CDR3 protein: CASSFAGGAVHEQYF. The CDR3 region has the DNA TGTGCCAGCAGCTTCGCTGGGGGCGCAGTCCACGAGCAGTACTTC.

This clone was observed a handful of times. V and J are TRBV28 and TRBJ2-1; tentatively, D is TRBD2 (5 bases). The CDR3 spans 13 residues. In germline, CDR1 is MDHEN, CDR2 SYDVKM. Trimming took 10 bases from V and 5 from J, leaving 15 bases between them. The CDR3 loop reads CATGVYRNNEQFF. In DNA, the CDR3 is TGTGCCACCGGGGTTTACAGAAACAATGAGCAGTTCTTC.

The genes are TRBV28 and TRBJ1-3; D might be TRBD1 (5 bases). The CDR3 totals 13 residues. Trimming shortened V by 10 bases and J by 3 bases, and 13 bases separated the two germline ends. Germline V gene data show CDR1 as MDHEN and CDR2 as SYDVKM. CDR3 region: CAISQDIGNTIYF. The DNA of the CDR3 is TGTGCCATTAGTCAGGACATTGGAAACACCATATATTTT.

CDR3 loop: CASSPRAGEQYF. As DNA, the CDR3 is TGTGCCAGCAGCCCCCGGGCAGGGGAGCAGTACTTC. This chain uses TRBV5-8 with TRBJ2-7; possible D gene TRBD1, 5 bases. Germline CDR1 and CDR2: SGHTS and YDEGEE. V was shortened by 4 bases and J by 7 bases, with 12 bases between the two germline ends. CDR3 length: 12 residues.

V gene TRBV28 combines with J gene TRBJ1-2; the D gene is possibly TRBD1 (5 bases). Trimming removed 1 base at V and 0 bases at J, with 12 bases between. This CDR3 is built from 16 residues. Germline-derived CDR1 and CDR2 are MDHEN and SYDVKM. CDR3 nucleotides: TGTGCCAGCAGTTTATCCCTGATGGGACCTAACTATGGCTACACCTTC. Translating it yields CASSLSLMGPNYGYTF.

This chain links TRBV18 with TRBJ2-3; 8 bases match TRBD2. V was pared by 1 base and J by 3 bases, with 3 bases of the junction left unmatched. The germline gives CDR1 KGHSH, CDR2 LQKENI. The CDR3 is 15 residues long. The CDR3 loop is CASSPQRELTDTQYF. In nucleotides, the CDR3 is TGTGCCAGCTCACCACAGCGGGAGTTGACAGATACGCAGTATTTT.

The gene calls are TRBV28 and TRBJ1-2; possible D gene TRBD1, 6 bases. The germline V gene has CDR1 MDHEN and CDR2 SYDVKM. The CDR3 is made up of 13 amino acids. Deletions cut 3 bases from V and 12 bases from J, with 17 bases between. CDR3 in amino acids: CASSFVTGIVNTF. The CDR3 DNA is TGTGCCAGCAGTTTTGTCACAGGGATTGTCAACACCTTC.

The chain carries TRBV19 and TRBJ2-1; D may be TRBD2 (7 bases). The CDR3 length is 18 residues. V lost 5 bases to trimming and J lost 0 bases, with 20 bases between them. Germline CDR1 LNHDA, CDR2 SQIVND (reference sequence). This CDR3 is CASSPSKGGTSSYNEQFF. CDR3 DNA: TGTGCCAGTAGTCCATCGAAGGGGGGGACCAGCTCCTACAATGAGCAGTTCTTC.